One sample yielded the 21 T cell receptor beta chains listed below, sequenced in a study of blood T cell repertoires in COVID-19. Libraries were prepared by immunoSEQ multiplex PCR; TCRdb keeps only in-frame clonotypes and omits some of them. This table holds roughly 130,000 clones, 84% found once. Sequenced input: PBMCs or T cells enriched from blood (not recorded which). The source is a man aged 40-55 years with acute COVID-19.

The V gene is TRBV4-1, the J gene TRBJ2-3, with D tentatively TRBD2 (5 bases). The germline CDR1 and CDR2 sequences are MGHRA and YSYEKL. The ends were cut back, 4 bases at V and 0 bases at J, with 23 bases in the middle. This CDR3 region has 19 residues. This CDR3 is CASSPRRAERLASTDTQYF. In DNA form, the CDR3 reads TGCGCCAGCAGCCCGCGGCGAGCGGAGCGGTTAGCTAGCACAGATACGCAGTATTTT.

The chain recombines TRBV5-4 with TRBJ2-3, with 8 bases lining up with TRBD1. V lost 4 bases, J lost 2 bases, and 6 bases stayed unmatched. Germline V CDR1 and CDR2: SGHNT, YYREEE (reference sequence). This CDR3 contains 15 residues. Here the CDR3 DNA reads TGTGCCAGCAGCATAGACAGGGGCTTCACAGATACGCAGTATTTT. Amino acid sequence: CASSIDRGFTDTQYF.

This clone is a singleton in its sample. V gene TRBV14 combines with J gene TRBJ2-7, with D maybe TRBD1 (6 bases). The CDR3 length is 14 residues. The germline CDR1 and CDR2 sequences are SGHDN and FVKESK. Between the trimmed V and J ends, which lost 3 bases and 3 bases, there was a span of 12 bases. The CDR3 nucleotides are TGTGCCAGCAGCCAGAACAGGGTAAACTACGAGCAGTACTTC. Residues: CASSQNRVNYEQYF.

V gene TRBV2 combines with J gene TRBJ1-6; D is uncertain. Germline CDR1 reads SNHLY; CDR2 reads FYNNEI. Trimming left V 1 base short and J 3 bases short, with 10 bases between. The CDR3 loop spans 16 amino acids. The CDR3 loop is CASSEGGSVYNSPLHF. The CDR3 bases are TGTGCCAGCAGTGAAGGCGGGTCCGTCTATAATTCACCCCTCCACTTT.

The genes are TRBV30 and TRBJ1-1, with a tentative D call TRBD1 (5 bases). The CDR3 runs to 13 residues. Germline loops: CDR1 GTSNPN, CDR2 SVGIG (reference sequence). The V gene lost 2 bases and the J gene lost 7 bases, with 14 bases spanning the gap. The CDR3 bases are TGTGCCTGGAGTATCTTCCCGGGACTTGAAGCTTTCTTT. This gives the protein CAWSIFPGLEAFF.

V usage is TRBV7-9 and J usage is TRBJ1-2; 9 bases agree with TRBD1. The CDR3 contains 13 residues. Trimming cost V 6 bases and J 8 bases; bases outside gene matches: 7. CDR1 is SEHNR, CDR2 FQNEAQ, per germline (reference sequence). CDR3 coding DNA: TGTGCCAGCAGTTTCACAGGGGGCCAAGGCTACACCTTC. Its translation: CASSFTGGQGYTF.

The chain has TRBV7-2 and TRBJ1-2; the D gene is possibly TRBD1 (6 bases). CDR3 length equals 14 residues. V gave up 5 bases and J gave up 7 bases, with 17 bases separating them. Germline assignment: CDR1 SGHTA and CDR2 FQGNSA. The CDR3: CASSVSGQSSGYTF. As DNA, the CDR3 is TGTGCCAGCAGCGTATCCGGACAGTCCTCTGGCTACACCTTC. The variable domain in full, completed from reference TRBV7-2 and TRBJ1-2, reads GAGVSQSPSNKVTEKGKDVELRCDPISGHTALYWYRQSLGQGLEFLIYFQGNSAPDKSGLPSDRFSAERTGGSVSTLTIQRTQQEDSAVYLCASSVSGQSSGYTFGSGTRLTVV.

This clone was picked up one time. This sequence joins TRBV27 and TRBJ2-1; perhaps TRBD1 as D (5 bases). Between the trimmed V and J ends, which lost 0 bases and 5 bases, there was a span of 14 bases. Germline loops: CDR1 MNHEY, CDR2 SMNVEV (reference sequence). The CDR3 has 16 residues. The CDR3 nucleotides read TGTGCCAGCAGTTTATCAGGGGAAAGGATCCACAATGAGCAGTTCTTC. Translating it yields CASSLSGERIHNEQFF.

Worth noting for this clone: Given a much more abundant clone one base away, this may be a read error. CDR3 sequence (DNA): TGTGCCAGCAGCTTAGGGGCAGGGGAGACCGGGGAGCTGTTTTTT. This translates into CASSLGAGETGELFF. V gene TRBV7-2 combines with J gene TRBJ2-2, with D tentatively TRBD1 (6 bases). V dropped 1 base and J dropped 5 bases, with 11 bases sitting between them. CDR1 is SGHTA, CDR2 FQGNSA, per germline. CDR3 length equals 15 residues.

The V gene is TRBV2, the J gene TRBJ2-2, with TRBD2 matching over 8 bases. This CDR3 comprises 14 residues. The J segment lost 0 bases and the V segment lost 6 bases, leaving 0 bases of the junction unmatched. CDR1 is SNHLY and CDR2 is FYNNEI in the germline V gene. The CDR3 loop reads CASRRGANTGELFF. CDR3 nucleotides: TGTGCCAGCAGGCGGGGGGCGAACACCGGGGAGCTGTTTTTT. Variable domain in full (rest from reference TRBV2 and TRBJ2-2): EPEVTQTPSHQVTQMGQEVILRCVPISNHLYFYWYRQILGQKVEFLVSFYNNEISEKSEIFDDQFSVERPDGSNFTLKIRSTKLEDSAMYFCASRRGANTGELFFGEGSRLTVL.

The rearrangement links TRBV13 to TRBJ1-3; no clear D gene. CDR1 is PRHDT and CDR2 is FYEKMQ in the germline V gene (reference sequence). Trimming left V 3 bases short and J 3 bases short, with 15 bases between. The CDR3 has 16 residues. CDR3 DNA: TGTGCCAGCAGCTTGAACCCCGGGATAGGTGGAAACACCATATATTTT. This encodes CASSLNPGIGGNTIYF.

The chain couples TRBV5-4 to TRBJ2-7; TRBD2 matches at 10 bases. Trimming at V came to 5 bases and at J to 4 bases, leaving 12 bases not matched to a gene. This CDR3 has 16 residues. The germline V gene has CDR1 SGHNT and CDR2 YYREEE (reference sequence). CDR3 sequence reads: CASSPPSGGALYEQYF. In DNA form, the CDR3 reads TGTGCCAGCAGTCCTCCCAGCGGGGGGGCCCTATACGAGCAGTACTTC. Filled out from reference TRBV5-4 and TRBJ2-7, the complete variable domain reads ETGVTQSPTHLIKTRGQQVTLRCSSQSGHNTVSWYQQALGQGPQFIFQYYREEENGRGNFPPRFSGLQFPNYSSELNVNALELDDSALYLCASSPPSGGALYEQYFGPGTRLTVT.

The chain recombines TRBV6-5 with TRBJ2-5; TRBD2 aligns across 11 bases. CDR3 length: 16 amino acids. Germline trimming cut 2 bases from V and 3 bases from J; bases unmatched to any gene: 5. Germline V lookup: CDR1 MNHEY, CDR2 SVGAGI. The CDR3 DNA follows: TGTGCCAGCAGTTACGCACTAGCGGGAGTAAAAGAGACCCAGTACTTC. This codes for CASSYALAGVKETQYF.

This clone appeared a single time. The CDR3 is CASSYPSGTGADSYEQYF. Written as DNA, the CDR3 is TGTGCCAGCAGCTATCCCTCCGGGACAGGGGCTGACTCCTACGAGCAGTACTTC. The chain employs TRBV11-2 and TRBJ2-7; TRBD1 matches at 10 bases. Germline V gene lookup returns CDR1 SGHAT and CDR2 FQNNGV. The CDR3 covers 18 residues. Trimming at V came to 4 bases and at J to 0 bases, leaving 12 bases not matched to a gene.

The DNA for the CDR3 is TGTGCCAGCAGCCCCGACAGGGGTCTGGGCTACACCTTC. As protein: CASSPDRGLGYTF. V is TRBV5-4 and J is TRBJ1-2; 8 nucleotides align to TRBD1. The CDR3 length is 13 residues. V lost 4 bases to trimming and J lost 8 bases; unmatched junction nucleotides: 7. Germline loops: CDR1 SGHNT, CDR2 YYREEE (reference sequence). Based on the CDR3 plus reference TRBV5-4 and TRBJ1-2, the full variable domain is ETGVTQSPTHLIKTRGQQVTLRCSSQSGHNTVSWYQQALGQGPQFIFQYYREEENGRGNFPPRFSGLQFPNYSSELNVNALELDDSALYLCASSPDRGLGYTFGSGTRLTVV.

This rearrangement joins TRBV5-4 to TRBJ2-3, with 12 bases fitting TRBD2. The V segment lost 3 bases and the J segment 6 bases; nucleotides outside the gene matches: 14. The CDR3 has 18 residues. Germline V gene data show CDR1 as SGHNT and CDR2 as YYREEE (reference sequence). The CDR3 is CASSSPTSGRLTSDTQYF. The CDR3 DNA is TGTGCCAGCAGCTCACCGACTAGCGGGAGATTAACGTCGGATACGCAGTATTTT.

The chain recombines TRBV7-9 with TRBJ1-2; weak D call: TRBD1 (6 bases). V was trimmed by 0 bases and J by 8 bases, leaving 7 bases between them. This CDR3 is 12 amino acids long. CDR1 is SEHNR, CDR2 FQNEAQ, per germline (reference sequence). CDR3 region: CASSLARGGYTF. The CDR3 DNA follows: TGTGCCAGCAGCTTAGCCAGGGGAGGCTACACCTTC.

The chain links TRBV4-3 to TRBJ2-3, with D perhaps matching TRBD2 (7 bases). Deletions cut 2 bases from V and 1 base from J, with 13 bases between. From germline, CDR1 is LGHNA and CDR2 YSLEER. The CDR3 runs 16 residues. The CDR3 is CASSQSGGGGTDTQYF. CDR3 nucleotide sequence: TGCGCCAGCAGCCAATCGGGGGGCGGCGGCACAGATACGCAGTATTTT.

The rearrangement uses TRBV19 and TRBJ2-3; 14 nucleotides line up with TRBD2. V trimming: 3 bases; J trimming: 3 bases; junction bases outside the gene matches: 8. Germline CDR1 and CDR2: LNHDA and SQIVND (reference sequence). This CDR3 is 18 amino acids long. The CDR3 DNA reads TGTGCCAGTAGTATTATGTCTGGGACTAGCGGGGGTACAGATACGCAGTATTTT. Translated: CASSIMSGTSGGTDTQYF.

The rearrangement links TRBV12-5 to TRBJ1-4, with a weak D call TRBD1 (5 bases). The germline CDR1 and CDR2 sequences are LGHNT and FRNRAP. The CDR3 runs to 15 residues. The V end lost 1 base, the J end lost 4 bases, and 10 bases lay between the germline ends. For the CDR3, the DNA is TGTGCTAGTGGTTTGGGGGGGGACTTTAATGAAAAACTGTTTTTT. As protein: CASGLGGDFNEKLFF.

The chain couples TRBV13 to TRBJ1-2; 7 bases align to TRBD1. Germline V gene sequence: CDR1 PRHDT, CDR2 FYEKMQ (reference sequence). The J segment lost 8 bases and the V segment lost 5 bases, leaving 5 bases of the junction unmatched. The CDR3 extends over 12 amino acids. The CDR3 nucleotides read TGTGCCAGCAGCACAACAGGGGTGGGCTACACCTTC. This gives the protein CASSTTGVGYTF.